This T cell receptor beta chain is from a study of T cells in Graves' hyperthyroidism and ophthalmopathy. Patients aged 18 to 65 had newly diagnosed hyperthyroidism lasting under 2 months. Whole-study findings and limits: A median 6.5 months before onset, the model predicted ophthalmopathy.

This clonotype has ten or more counts. What it binds is unknown. Regions amplified from RNA transcripts were the TCR beta CDR3 regions. HTBI primers were used for first-round RT-PCR of the TCR CDR3. TCRdb passed the multiplex PCR reads through MiXCR, listing each CDR3 protein once. The repertoire holds under 200,000 distinct CDR3 sequences, about 9.4% seen once, with less than 25% in the top ten. The TCR sequence derives from a young woman with Graves' hyperthyroidism that later progressed to Graves' ophthalmopathy. The sample consisted of blood.

CDR3 sequence reads: CASSVAAGGFMETQYF. CDR3 DNA sequence: TGTGCCAGCAGCGTAGCGGCGGGGGGGTTTATGGAGACCCAGTACTTC. V gene TRBV9 combines with J gene TRBJ2-5, with 9 bases lining up with TRBD2. This CDR3 region has 16 residues. With V trimmed by 0 bases and J by 5 bases, 8 bases remained unmatched. Looked up from germline, CDR1 is SGDLS and CDR2 is YYNGEE. Full variable domain (rest looked up from reference TRBV9 and TRBJ2-5): DSGVTQTPKHLITATGQRVTLRCSPRSGDLSVYWYQQSLDQGLQFLIQYYNGEERAKGNILERFSAQQFPDLHSELNLSSLELGDSALYFCASSVAAGGFMETQYFGPGTRLLVL.